The 30 T cell receptor beta chains listed next were all sequenced from one sample in a study of T cell responses to AZD1222 COVID-19 vaccine. Produced via immunoSEQ multiplex PCR; TCRdb's table is partial and in-frame only. The data hold 150,000 or so clones, with 75% to 95% observed a single time. The sequenced sample was peripheral blood, obtained on day 0 of AZD1222 vaccination. These receptors came from an adult in good health.

The CDR3 DNA follows: TGTGCCAGCCAGCGGGAGGCCCCCTACGAGCAGTACTTC. Residues: CASQREAPYEQYF. This chain joins TRBV2 and TRBJ2-7; 9 bases line up with TRBD2. Unmatched junction bases numbered 4, after V lost 8 bases and J lost 2 bases. CDR3 length: 13 residues. Germline V gene sequence: CDR1 SNHLY, CDR2 FYNNEI.

The chain has TRBV7-2 and TRBJ1-2; D perhaps matches TRBD1 (5 bases). V was pared by 1 base and J by 5 bases, with 11 bases between. CDR3 length equals 14 residues. Germline CDR1 and CDR2: SGHTA and FQGNSA. CDR3 sequence (DNA): TGTGCCAGCAGCTTAGAGGGCAGGGCATATGGCTACACCTTC. Translation gives CASSLEGRAYGYTF.

This chain connects TRBV5-1 to TRBJ1-1; no firm D call. Germline V gene sequence: CDR1 SGHRS, CDR2 YFSETQ. The CDR3 spans 14 residues. V lost 4 bases to trimming and J lost 5 bases, with 15 bases between them. In DNA, the CDR3 is TGCGCCAGCAGCCCTGGACTAAGAGAAACTGAAGCTTTCTTT. Its protein product is CASSPGLRETEAFF.

V and J are TRBV7-3 and TRBJ2-2; 8 nucleotides line up with TRBD1. The CDR3 consists of 15 residues. J was trimmed by 0 bases and V by 5 bases; bases with no gene match: 2. CDR1 and CDR2 (germline): SGHTA, FQGTGA. The CDR3 region is CASSLTGANTGELFF. The CDR3 region has the DNA TGTGCCAGCAGCCTGACAGGGGCGAACACCGGGGAGCTGTTTTTT.

The J gene is TRBJ2-6, the V gene TRBV28; D perhaps matches TRBD1 (7 bases). Looked up from germline, CDR1 is MDHEN and CDR2 is SYDVKM. The CDR3 sequence is 18 residues long. Trimming pared 6 bases from V and 0 bases from J, leaving 18 bases between. The CDR3 protein is CASRWGQGGSSGANVLTF. The CDR3 region has the DNA TGTGCCAGCAGATGGGGTCAGGGGGGTAGCTCTGGGGCCAACGTCCTGACTTTC.

The rearrangement uses TRBV13 and TRBJ2-3; D may be TRBD2 (7 bases). V was clipped by 0 bases and J by 9 bases, with 28 bases between them. CDR1 is PRHDT, CDR2 FYEKMQ, per germline (reference sequence). The CDR3 consists of 19 residues. In DNA, the CDR3 is TGTGCCAGCAGCTTAGGTCCCGCCGAGGGGGGGCCAGGGCCAAGCACGCAGTATTTT. Its translation: CASSLGPAEGGPGPSTQYF.

The chain is built from TRBV6-2 or TRBV6-3 and TRBJ2-1; no clear D gene. CDR1 and CDR2 (germline): MNHEY, SVGEGT. V gave up 4 bases and J gave up 5 bases, with 12 bases separating them. This CDR3 region has 14 residues. As DNA, the CDR3 is TGTGCCAGCAGTTTTGTTGCGTCGGACAATGAGCAGTTCTTC. Translation gives CASSFVASDNEQFF.

The genes are TRBV2 and TRBJ1-6; D uncertain. CDR3 size: 14 residues. V shed 3 bases and J shed 10 bases, with 13 bases lying between them. Germline V CDR1 and CDR2: SNHLY, FYNNEI. CDR3 sequence: CASSEDHFGSPLHF. The CDR3 bases are TGTGCCAGCAGTGAGGACCATTTTGGATCACCCCTCCACTTT.

The chain joins TRBV19 to TRBJ2-3, with 8 bases identical to TRBD2. The ends lost 3 bases at V and 1 base at J; junction bases unmatched: 3. The germline CDR1 and CDR2 sequences are LNHDA and SQIVND (reference sequence). CDR3 length equals 15 residues. CDR3 sequence (DNA): TGTGCCAGTAGTATCCCGACTAGCGGCACAGATACGCAGTATTTT. It specifies CASSIPTSGTDTQYF.

This clone was observed a handful of times. The chain recombines TRBV6-2 or TRBV6-3 with TRBJ1-2, with TRBD1 as a possible D gene (5 bases). Germline V gene sequence: CDR1 MNHEY, CDR2 SVGEGT. With 2 bases removed from V and 8 bases from J, the gap between germline ends came to 18 bases. This CDR3 has 15 residues. The CDR3 sequence is CASSYPGRVKDGYTF. The CDR3 nucleotides are TGTGCCAGCAGTTACCCCGGCAGGGTTAAAGACGGCTACACCTTC.

This clone qualifies as large (0.1 to 1%). The V gene is TRBV18, the J gene TRBJ2-7; the match to TRBD2 covers 15 bases. With 3 bases clipped from V and 7 bases from J, the junction kept 16 bases outside the gene matches. Germline CDR1 KGHSH, CDR2 LQKENI. The CDR3 is made up of 19 amino acids. The CDR3 here is CASSPWGLAGGTKMGEQYF. CDR3 DNA sequence: TGTGCCAGCTCACCTTGGGGACTAGCGGGAGGTACCAAAATGGGTGAGCAGTACTTC.

This chain uses TRBV25-1 with TRBJ2-1; D ambiguous. Germline V gene lookup returns CDR1 MGHDK and CDR2 SYGVNS. V was cut by 3 bases and J by 0 bases, with 6 bases left in between. This CDR3 is built from 14 residues. The CDR3 nucleotides read TGTGCCAGCAGTGACAGAGGCTCCTACAATGAGCAGTTCTTC. Its protein is CASSDRGSYNEQFF.

The V gene is TRBV4-2, the J gene TRBJ2-7, with 11 bases fitting TRBD2. Germline loops: CDR1 LGHNA, CDR2 YNFKEQ. CDR3 length equals 18 residues. V lost 0 bases to trimming and J lost 5 bases; unmatched junction nucleotides: 12. The CDR3 protein is CASSQESGLAGGAHEQYF. The CDR3 DNA is TGTGCCAGCAGCCAAGAGTCCGGGCTAGCGGGAGGCGCCCACGAGCAGTACTTC.

This clone has only one observation. The chain couples TRBV29-1 to TRBJ2-7, with 8 bases aligning to TRBD2. Germline CDR1 SQVTM, CDR2 ANQGSEA. The ends lost 0 bases at V and 8 bases at J; junction bases unmatched: 15. There are 16 residues in the CDR3. CDR3 coding DNA: TGCAGCGTTGAAGATCCCCTAGCGGGTAGTCTTACCCAGCAGTACTTC. Translation gives CSVEDPLAGSLTQQYF.

The chain carries TRBV9 and TRBJ1-1; tentative D call: TRBD1 (5 bases). Germline loops: CDR1 SGDLS, CDR2 YYNGEE. The CDR3 has 15 amino acids. V lost 0 bases, J lost 0 bases, and 9 bases lay in between. This CDR3 is CASSVGGSLNTEAFF. The CDR3 DNA reads TGTGCCAGCAGCGTAGGGGGCAGCTTGAACACTGAAGCTTTCTTT. Variable domain in full (rest from reference TRBV9 and TRBJ1-1): DSGVTQTPKHLITATGQRVTLRCSPRSGDLSVYWYQQSLDQGLQFLIQYYNGEERAKGNILERFSAQQFPDLHSELNLSSLELGDSALYFCASSVGGSLNTEAFFGQGTRLTVV.

This chain links TRBV19 with TRBJ1-4; D is unresolved. The CDR3 loop spans 15 amino acids. Trimming removed 5 bases at V and 8 bases at J, with 18 bases between. CDR1 is LNHDA and CDR2 is SQIVND in the germline V gene (reference sequence). The CDR3 loop is CASSSPILRREKLFF. CDR3 DNA sequence: TGTGCCAGTAGTTCCCCGATCCTTCGACGAGAAAAACTGTTTTTT.

The chain links TRBV5-5 to TRBJ1-5, with a weak D call TRBD1 (5 bases). Trimming left V 0 bases short and J 4 bases short, with 8 bases between. Germline loops: CDR1 SGHKS, CDR2 YYEKEE (reference sequence). This CDR3 contains 14 residues. The CDR3 here is CASSLAPGNQPQHF. The DNA for the CDR3 is TGTGCCAGCAGCTTGGCGCCAGGGAATCAGCCCCAGCATTTT.

The chain is built from TRBV2 and TRBJ2-1; no clear D gene. The germline V gene has CDR1 SNHLY and CDR2 FYNNEI. The CDR3 totals 12 residues. V dropped 8 bases and J dropped 3 bases, with 8 bases sitting between them. CDR3 amino acids: CASGSNYNEQFF. The CDR3 DNA follows: TGTGCCAGCGGTAGCAACTACAATGAGCAGTTCTTC. Variable domain in full (rest from reference TRBV2 and TRBJ2-1): EPEVTQTPSHQVTQMGQEVILRCVPISNHLYFYWYRQILGQKVEFLVSFYNNEISEKSEIFDDQFSVERPDGSNFTLKIRSTKLEDSAMYFCASGSNYNEQFFGPGTRLTVL.

This clone has a single count. The chain employs TRBV9 and TRBJ2-2; TRBD2 agrees at 10 bases. With V trimmed by 4 bases and J by 0 bases, 18 bases remained unmatched. Per germline, CDR1 SGDLS and CDR2 YYNGEE. The CDR3 length is 21 residues. CDR3 bases: TGTGCCAGCAGCACGCGCACGGGACTAGCGCTCCCATTCGCGAACACCGGGGAGCTGTTTTTT. Translating it yields CASSTRTGLALPFANTGELFF.

This rearrangement joins TRBV18 to TRBJ1-6; 7 bases are shared with TRBD1. The V segment lost 4 bases and the J segment 4 bases; nucleotides outside the gene matches: 4. The CDR3 contains 15 residues. Looked up from germline, CDR1 is KGHSH and CDR2 is LQKENI. The CDR3 here is CASSRLDRYNSPLHF. DNA for the CDR3: TGTGCCAGCTCACGTCTGGACAGGTATAATTCACCCCTCCACTTT.

The sample holds one count of this clone. J is TRBJ2-7 and V is TRBV6-5; a weak D match, TRBD2 (6 bases). V was trimmed by 5 bases and J by 1 base, leaving 9 bases between them. The CDR3 is 13 amino acids. The germline V gene has CDR1 MNHEY and CDR2 SVGAGI. CDR3 DNA sequence: TGTGCCAGCAGTCCGGGAGCATCCTACGAGCAGTACTTC. Translation: CASSPGASYEQYF.

This clone came up once. The CDR3 DNA is TGTGCCACCAGTGATTTCAGGGATAGTTGGACCGGGGAGCTGTTTTTT. Residues: CATSDFRDSWTGELFF. The rearrangement uses TRBV24-1 and TRBJ2-2, with D maybe TRBD1 (5 bases). Germline V gene data show CDR1 as KGHDR and CDR2 as SFDVKD. The CDR3 is 16 amino acids. V gave up 1 base and J gave up 5 bases, with 13 bases separating them.

This clone was observed a few times. As DNA, the CDR3 is TGTGCCAGCAGTTACCCATCCAGGGGTGATCAGCCCCAGCATTTT. Translation: CASSYPSRGDQPQHF. The chain joins TRBV6-5 to TRBJ1-5; maybe TRBD1 (6 bases). The CDR3 is 15 amino acids. Per the germline V gene, CDR1 is MNHEY and CDR2 is SVGAGI. Trimming removed 2 bases from V and 5 bases from J, with 13 bases in between.

The chain is built from TRBV5-1 and TRBJ2-1; no clear D gene. Trimming left V 1 base short and J 6 bases short, with 14 bases between. This CDR3 has 15 residues. CDR1 SGHRS and CDR2 YFSETQ come from the germline V gene. CDR3 sequence reads: CASSLFAEPGNEQFF. The DNA for the CDR3 is TGCGCCAGCAGCTTGTTTGCAGAACCCGGCAATGAGCAGTTCTTC.

The chain recombines TRBV5-1 with TRBJ2-7, with 11 bases identical to TRBD1. The CDR3 is 15 amino acids. Germline CDR1 reads SGHRS; CDR2 reads YFSETQ. The J segment lost 7 bases and the V segment lost 5 bases, leaving 11 bases of the junction unmatched. In nucleotides, the CDR3 is TGCGCCAGCAGTTTTTCCGGGACAGGGGGGGAAGAGCAGTACTTC. This translates into CASSFSGTGGEEQYF.

This clone came up once. The CDR3 DNA reads as TGTGCCACCAGCAGAGGGGGAACCGCTAGCTCCTACGAGCAGTACTTC. It yields the protein CATSRGGTASSYEQYF. The J gene is TRBJ2-7, the V gene TRBV15; no firm D call. Trimming took off 1 base at V and 0 bases at J, with 13 bases between the two ends. This CDR3 has 16 residues. From germline, CDR1 is LNHNV and CDR2 YYDKDF (reference sequence).

With regard to this clone: A read error may account for a junction end that differs from germline. The chain links TRBV11-3 to TRBJ2-1, with 7 bases fitting TRBD1. This CDR3 region has 15 residues. Germline CDR1 and CDR2: SGHNT and YENEEA. The chain's CDR3 is CASSDGDSVYDEQFF. In DNA, the CDR3 is TGTGCCAGCAGCGACGGGGACAGCGTCTACGATGAGCAGTTCTTC. Looking up the rest from reference TRBV11-3 and TRBJ2-1 gives the full variable domain: EAGVVQSPRYKIIEKKQPVAFWCNPISGHNTLYWYLQNLGQGPELLIRYENEEAVDDSQLPKDRFSAERLKGVDSTLKIQPAELGDSAVYLCASSDGDSVYDEQFFGPGTRLTVL.

V and J are TRBV7-9 and TRBJ2-5; 7 bases fit TRBD1. This CDR3 comprises 13 residues. Unmatched junction bases numbered 5, after V lost 7 bases and J lost 3 bases. CDR1 and CDR2 from the germline V gene are SEHNR and FQNEAQ (reference sequence). The DNA of the CDR3 is TGTGCCAGCAAGGGGGCGAACGAAGAGACCCAGTACTTC. This gives the protein CASKGANEETQYF. Supplemented by reference TRBV7-9 and TRBJ2-5, the full variable domain reads DTGVSQNPRHKITKRGQNVTFRCDPISEHNRLYWYRQTLGQGPEFLTYFQNEAQLEKSRLLSDRFSAERPKGSFSTLEIQRTEQGDSAMYLCASKGANEETQYFGPGTRLLVL.

DNA for the CDR3: TGTGCCAGCAGTTACAATGGACAGATCTCGCTTTTTGGCTACACCTTC. Protein sequence: CASSYNGQISLFGYTF. This chain connects TRBV6-2 or TRBV6-3 to TRBJ1-2; weak D call: TRBD1 (6 bases). This CDR3 contains 16 residues. CDR1 is MNHEY and CDR2 is SVGEGT in the germline V gene. With 2 bases removed from V and 7 bases from J, the gap between germline ends came to 20 bases.

The chain has TRBV4-3 and TRBJ2-3; TRBD1 agrees at 9 bases. V trimming: 3 bases; J trimming: 2 bases; junction bases outside the gene matches: 3. Germline lookup yields CDR1 LGHNA and CDR2 YSLEER. CDR3 length: 15 amino acids. The DNA of the CDR3 is TGCGCCAGCAGCCATGACAGGGGGACCACAGATACGCAGTATTTT. Its translation is CASSHDRGTTDTQYF.